This TCR beta chain was recovered during a study of blood T cell repertoires in COVID-19. Measured with immunoSEQ multiplex PCR; TCRdb has only the in-frame clones, and not every one. The sample lists 30,000 to 35,000 clones, about 72% occurring once. The CDR3 consists of 17 residues. V dropped 4 bases and J dropped 0; count of bases not matched to a gene: 11. Germline lookup yields CDR1 SQVTM and CDR2 ANQGSEA. V usage is TRBV29-1 and J usage is TRBJ2-3, with 9 positions matching TRBD1. The receptor's source is a woman aged 60-70 years with acute or convalescent COVID-19. The sequenced sample was peripheral blood. Written as DNA, the CDR3 is TGCAGCGTTGGCCCGGGACAGGGAACTTCTAGCACAGATACGCAGTATTTT. Residues: CSVGPGQGTSSTDTQYF.